Below, 8 T cell receptor beta chains from the same sample are listed, as sequenced in a study of blood T cell repertoires in COVID-19. Assay used: immunoSEQ multiplex PCR; TCRdb lists only in-frame clones, some missing. The profile covers fewer than 300,000 clones, with around 86% appearing a single time and around 3.2% taken by the ten largest. Sequencing used peripheral blood. The receptors shown here come from a woman aged 60-75 years with active or convalescent COVID-19.

The chain has TRBV6-5 and TRBJ1-6; D unresolved. The length of the CDR3 is 16 residues. In germline, CDR1 is MNHEY, CDR2 SVGAGI. V was shortened by 2 bases and J by 5 bases, with 13 bases between the two germline ends. In DNA, the CDR3 is TGTGCCAGCAGTTACGGGTCGGGAACTCATAATTCACCCCTCCACTTT. Translating it yields CASSYGSGTHNSPLHF.

The chain joins TRBV2 to TRBJ2-7; 16 nucleotides line up with TRBD2. The CDR3 is 18 amino acids. Germline lookup yields CDR1 SNHLY and CDR2 FYNNEI. With 4 bases clipped from V and 4 bases from J, the junction kept 10 bases outside the gene matches. The CDR3 spells CASSGKPGTSGGAYEQYF. CDR3 sequence (DNA): TGTGCCAGCAGTGGTAAACCCGGGACTAGCGGGGGGGCTTACGAGCAGTACTTC.

This sequence joins TRBV11-1 and TRBJ2-1, with TRBD1 identical over 9 bases. The CDR3 extends over 14 amino acids. Trimming removed 5 bases from V and 3 bases from J; junction bases left unmatched: 2. The germline V gene has CDR1 SGHAT and CDR2 FQDESV (reference sequence). CDR3 bases: TGTGCCAGCAGCCGGACAGGGGTCTACAATGAGCAGTTCTTC. Its translation is CASSRTGVYNEQFF.

V and J are TRBV24-1 and TRBJ1-2; D might be TRBD1 (5 bases). Germline values: CDR1 KGHDR, CDR2 SFDVKD. Between the trimmed V and J ends, which lost 3 bases and 6 bases, there was a span of 13 bases. The CDR3 has 14 residues. The chain's CDR3 is CATSDHPQGNGYTF. The CDR3 DNA sequence: TGTGCCACCAGTGATCACCCCCAGGGAAATGGCTACACCTTC.

This chain uses TRBV5-6 with TRBJ1-2; 9 bases match TRBD1. Trimming took 4 bases from V and 4 from J; bases not matched to a gene: 11. The CDR3 contains 16 residues. Per germline, CDR1 SGHDT and CDR2 YYEEEE. The CDR3 spells CASSMTGTGRVYGYTF. The CDR3 DNA reads TGTGCCAGCAGCATGACCGGGACAGGGCGGGTCTATGGCTACACCTTC.

V usage is TRBV29-1 and J usage is TRBJ2-3, with D possibly matching TRBD2 (6 bases). Germline V gene data show CDR1 as SQVTM and CDR2 as ANQGSEA. The CDR3 has 14 amino acids. V gave up 2 bases and J gave up 3 bases, with 12 bases separating them. DNA of the CDR3: TGCAGCGTTGAATCGGGACTGACGACAGATACGCAGTATTTT. This sequence encodes CSVESGLTTDTQYF.

The V call is TRBV7-2, the J call TRBJ1-4; D gene unclear. This CDR3 is 16 amino acids long. V was pared by 5 bases and J by 4 bases, with 17 bases between. From germline, CDR1 is SGHTA and CDR2 FQGNSA. CDR3 DNA: TGTGCCAGCAGCCCCCAGCCGAGGGCTCTTAATGAAAAACTGTTTTTT. Its protein is CASSPQPRALNEKLFF.

The J gene is TRBJ2-1, the V gene TRBV9; a possible D gene is TRBD2 (5 bases). V gave up 6 bases and J gave up 4 bases, with 17 bases separating them. This CDR3 spans 15 amino acids. Looked up from germline, CDR1 is SGDLS and CDR2 is YYNGEE. The CDR3 spells CASTPSEAVYNEQFF. CDR3 DNA sequence: TGTGCCAGCACCCCCAGCGAAGCGGTATACAATGAGCAGTTCTTC.